This T cell receptor beta chain was sequenced for a study of T cell repertoires in cytomegalovirus infection. Study-level background: An indication of both CMV infection and matching HLA type came from public TCR beta signatures.

Study outcomes and limitations: Summed frequency of public TCR beta families distinguished CMV carriers with the relevant HLA. The ex vivo response showed dominance by HLA-C-restricted CMV-specific TCR beta clonotypes.

TCRdb reanalysed the reads using MiXCR and keeps one entry per CDR3 protein. The sample carries about 180,000 distinct CDR3 sequences, roughly 14% recorded once. CDR1 and CDR2 from the germline V gene are SGHRS and YFSETQ. Trimming at V came to 4 bases and at J to 7 bases, leaving 2 bases not matched to a gene. This CDR3 comprises 12 residues. Concerning this clonotype itself: Its antigen is as yet unknown.

This TCR was sampled from a human donor in good health (CMV status not recorded). Some clones in this sample may be carry-over from other donors' samples. The chain carries TRBV5-1 and TRBJ2-3, with TRBD1 matching over 8 bases. Material: PBMCs. CDR3 sequence (DNA): TGCGCCAGCAGCCGGACAGGGAATACGCAGTATTTT. As protein: CASSRTGNTQYF.